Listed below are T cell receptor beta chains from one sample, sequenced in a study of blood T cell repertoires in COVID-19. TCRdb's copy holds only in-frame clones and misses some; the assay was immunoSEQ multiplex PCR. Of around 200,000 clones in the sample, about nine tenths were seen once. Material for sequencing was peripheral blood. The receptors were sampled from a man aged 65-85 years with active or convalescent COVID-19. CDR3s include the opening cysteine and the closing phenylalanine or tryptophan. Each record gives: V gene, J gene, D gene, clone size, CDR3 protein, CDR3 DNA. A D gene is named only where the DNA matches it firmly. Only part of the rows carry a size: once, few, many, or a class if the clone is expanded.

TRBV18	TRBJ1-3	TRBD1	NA	CASSPSQGASGNTIYF	TGTGCCAGCTCACCATCGCAGGGGGCGTCTGGAAACACCATATATTTT
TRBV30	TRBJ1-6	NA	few	CAWSSQGIRNSPLHF	TGTGCCTGGAGTTCACAGGGTATCCGGAATTCACCCCTCCACTTT
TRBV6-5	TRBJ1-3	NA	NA	CASRPRGGTRNTIYF	TGTGCCAGCAGACCCCGGGGGGGGACGAGAAACACCATATATTTT
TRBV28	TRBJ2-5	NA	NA	CASRPGHLQETQYF	TGTGCCAGCAGACCGGGACACTTACAAGAGACCCAGTACTTC
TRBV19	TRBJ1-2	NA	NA	CASSAGRSYGYTF	TGTGCCAGTAGTGCGGGCAGGTCCTATGGCTACACCTTC
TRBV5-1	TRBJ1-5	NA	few	CASRTGSNQPQHF	TGCGCCAGCAGGACGGGTAGCAATCAGCCCCAGCATTTT
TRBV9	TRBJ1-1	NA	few	CASSVGPSGEAFF	TGTGCCAGCAGCGTAGGGCCAAGCGGTGAAGCTTTCTTT
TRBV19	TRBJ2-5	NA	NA	CASSTSPGLETQYF	TGTGCCAGTAGTACCAGTCCGGGACTAGAGACCCAGTACTTC
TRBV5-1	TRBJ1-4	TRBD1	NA	CASSPTGGFQEKLFF	TGCGCCAGCAGCCCGACAGGGGGGTTTCAGGAAAAACTGTTTTTT
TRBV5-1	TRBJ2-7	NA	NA	CASSRADQGEQYF	TGCGCCAGCAGTCGGGCAGATCAGGGCGAGCAGTACTTC
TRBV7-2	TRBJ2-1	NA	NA	CASSSAPGSGTNEQFF	TGTGCCAGCAGCTCCGCTCCGGGATCTGGCACCAATGAGCAGTTCTTC
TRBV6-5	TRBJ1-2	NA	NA	CASSPDRRNYGYTF	TGTGCCAGCAGCCCCGACAGGAGGAACTATGGCTACACCTTC
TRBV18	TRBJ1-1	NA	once	CASSSLDGGGTEAFF	TGTGCCAGCTCATCATTGGACGGGGGTGGCACTGAAGCTTTCTTT
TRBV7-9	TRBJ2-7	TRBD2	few	CASSLGLAGGYEQYF	TGTGCCAGCAGCTTAGGACTAGCGGGTGGATACGAGCAGTACTTC
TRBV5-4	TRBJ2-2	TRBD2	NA	CASSLAPGERGAKQGRELFF	TGTGCCAGCAGCTTGGCCCCGGGGGAGCGGGGGGCCAAACAAGGGCGGGAGCTGTTTTTT
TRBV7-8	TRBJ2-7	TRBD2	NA	CASSLVVAGVEQYF	TGTGCCAGCAGCTTAGTGGTAGCGGGAGTCGAGCAGTACTTC
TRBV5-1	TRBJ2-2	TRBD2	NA	CASSLAASGETGELFF	TGCGCCAGCAGCTTGGCCGCTAGCGGGGAGACCGGGGAGCTGTTTTTT
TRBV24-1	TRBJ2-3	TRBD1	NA	CATSEGQGWSTDTQYF	TGTGCCACCAGTGAGGGACAGGGATGGAGCACAGATACGCAGTATTTT
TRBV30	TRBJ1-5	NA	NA	CAWSVATANQPQHF	TGTGCCTGGAGTGTAGCGACAGCAAATCAGCCCCAGCATTTT
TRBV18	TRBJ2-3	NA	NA	CASSPAGPSTDTQYF	TGTGCCAGCTCACCAGCAGGTCCTAGCACAGATACGCAGTATTTT
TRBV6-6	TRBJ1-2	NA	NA	CASSSDTTGGYTF	TGTGCCAGCAGTTCCGACACGACGGGGGGCTACACCTTC
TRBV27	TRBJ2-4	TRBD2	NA	CATRPSGLSLYF	TGTGCCACCAGACCTAGCGGGCTATCCTTGTACTTC
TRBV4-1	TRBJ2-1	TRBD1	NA	CASSQEGQAYNEQFF	TGCGCCAGCAGCCAAGAAGGACAGGCCTACAATGAGCAGTTCTTC
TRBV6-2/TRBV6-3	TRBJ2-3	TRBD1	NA	CASSYGTGIETDTQYF	TGTGCCAGCAGTTACGGGACAGGAATTGAGACAGATACGCAGTATTTT
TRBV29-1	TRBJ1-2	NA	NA	CSVEGGQGGYGYTF	TGCAGCGTTGAAGGGGGTCAGGGCGGCTATGGCTACACCTTC
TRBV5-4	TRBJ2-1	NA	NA	CASSLEGGGFYNEQFF	TGTGCCAGCAGCTTGGAGGGCGGCGGGTTCTACAATGAGCAGTTCTTC
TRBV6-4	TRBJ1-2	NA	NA	CASSERSAGYGYTF	TGTGCCAGCAGTGAGCGATCGGCGGGCTATGGCTACACCTTC
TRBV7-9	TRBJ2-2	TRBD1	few	CASSRDRDTGELFF	TGTGCCAGCAGCCGGGACAGGGACACCGGGGAGCTGTTTTTT
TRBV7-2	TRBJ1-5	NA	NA	CASSSGIHSNQPQHF	TGTGCCAGCAGCTCGGGGATTCATAGCAATCAGCCCCAGCATTTT
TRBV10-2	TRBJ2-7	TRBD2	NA	CASRPGGASSEQYF	TGCGCCAGCAGGCCGGGAGGGGCCAGCAGCGAGCAGTACTTC
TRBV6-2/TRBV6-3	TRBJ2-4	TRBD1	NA	CASGRTGSNIQYF	TGTGCCAGCGGCCGGACAGGGTCAAACATTCAGTACTTC
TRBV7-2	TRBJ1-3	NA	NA	CASSLRAGASGNTIYF	TGTGCCAGCAGCTTACGCGCGGGGGCCTCTGGAAACACCATATATTTT
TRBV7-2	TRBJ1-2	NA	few	CASSLVAPTGYTF	TGTGCCAGCAGCTTAGTTGCGCCTACTGGCTACACCTTC
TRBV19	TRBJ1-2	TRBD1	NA	CASSILGQGVVGYTF	TGTGCCAGTAGTATATTGGGACAGGGGGTGGTTGGCTACACCTTC
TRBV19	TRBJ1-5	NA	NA	CASSTTRGTLSNQPQHF	TGTGCCAGTAGTACGACCAGGGGAACGCTAAGCAATCAGCCCCAGCATTTT
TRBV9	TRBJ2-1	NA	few	CASSEGGTYSYNEQFF	TGTGCCAGCAGCGAGGGGGGGACATATTCCTACAATGAGCAGTTCTTC
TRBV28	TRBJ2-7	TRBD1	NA	CASSSPGQKTYEQYF	TGTGCCAGCAGTTCTCCGGGACAGAAAACGTACGAGCAGTACTTC
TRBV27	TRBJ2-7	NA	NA	CASMQQGLLTSYEQYF	TGTGCCAGCATGCAACAGGGCCTACTGACCTCCTACGAGCAGTACTTC
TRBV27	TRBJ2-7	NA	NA	CASSSMASSEQYF	TGTGCCAGCAGCTCCATGGCGTCTAGCGAGCAGTACTTC
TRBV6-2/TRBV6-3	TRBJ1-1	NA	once	CASNYNGDTEAFF	TGTGCCAGCAATTATAACGGAGACACTGAAGCTTTCTTT
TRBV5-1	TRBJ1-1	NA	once	CASSIRLNTEAFF	TGCGCCAGCAGCATCAGGTTGAACACTGAAGCTTTCTTT
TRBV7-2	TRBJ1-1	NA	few	CASSLGTGFNTEAFF	TGTGCCAGCAGCTTAGGTACGGGGTTTAACACTGAAGCTTTCTTT
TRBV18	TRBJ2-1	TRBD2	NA	CASSPRGKPGTSGRNEQFF	TGTGCCAGCTCACCACGCGGAAAACCCGGGACTAGCGGGAGGAATGAGCAGTTCTTC
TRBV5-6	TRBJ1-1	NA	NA	CASSLIQGLRSTEAFF	TGTGCCAGCAGCTTGATACAGGGTTTAAGGAGCACTGAAGCTTTCTTT
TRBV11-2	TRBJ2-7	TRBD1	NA	CASSLVSAGQESYEQYF	TGTGCCAGCAGCTTAGTCTCGGCGGGACAGGAGTCCTACGAGCAGTACTTC
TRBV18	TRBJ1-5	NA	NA	CASSQDTGNQPQHF	TGTGCCAGCTCACAGGACACCGGCAATCAGCCCCAGCATTTT